Listed below are T cell receptor beta chains from one sample, sequenced in a study of T cells in Graves' hyperthyroidism and ophthalmopathy. TCRdb reprocessed the multiplex PCR reads via MiXCR and lists one record per CDR3 protein. Among approximately 640,000 distinct CDR3 sequences, 15% to 20% were seen once, and the ten largest hold roughly 16%. The source material was blood. Receptors originate from a man aged 50-59 years with Graves' hyperthyroidism. Each CDR3 is given without its conserved first and last residue. Clone size is given for some rows only: seen once, a few or many times, or a class if the clone is expanded.

clone size: many; J gene: TRBJ2-7; V gene: TRBV20-1; CDR3 protein: SATDRQWSSYEQY
clone size: .; J gene: TRBJ1-6; V gene: TRBV7-9; CDR3 protein: ASSLAGAKDSPLH
clone size: many; J gene: TRBJ2-2; V gene: TRBV9; CDR3 protein: ASSVLAGGPDTGELF
clone size: many; J gene: TRBJ2-5; V gene: TRBV15; CDR3 protein: ATSRDRLASGETQY
clone size: .; J gene: TRBJ2-7; V gene: TRBV20-1; CDR3 protein: SARAGGTGVYEQY
clone size: many; J gene: TRBJ2-1; V gene: TRBV7-8; CDR3 protein: ASSLHRGPYNEQF
clone size: many; J gene: TRBJ2-3; V gene: TRBV7-9; CDR3 protein: ASSLLAGPTDTQY
clone size: many; J gene: TRBJ2-1; V gene: TRBV28; CDR3 protein: ASSFENLLAGGEQF
clone size: .; J gene: TRBJ1-2; V gene: TRBV19; CDR3 protein: ASSTRDRGFGYT
clone size: many; J gene: TRBJ2-7; V gene: TRBV27; CDR3 protein: ASSFGWGQGGREQY
clone size: .; J gene: TRBJ2-3; V gene: TRBV4-3; CDR3 protein: ASSQGVVADTQY
clone size: few; J gene: TRBJ1-2; V gene: TRBV18; CDR3 protein: ASSPGTGGAPVSGYT
clone size: many; J gene: TRBJ2-3; V gene: TRBV28; CDR3 protein: ASSWTVGTQY
clone size: many; J gene: TRBJ2-2; V gene: TRBV10-3; CDR3 protein: AISSTRRNTGELF
clone size: few; J gene: TRBJ2-5; V gene: TRBV7-3; CDR3 protein: ASSFIAGETQY
clone size: .; J gene: TRBJ2-7; V gene: TRBV7-6; CDR3 protein: ASSQGGGWQY
clone size: many; J gene: TRBJ2-1; V gene: TRBV20-1; CDR3 protein: SATNLKLAGGIDEQF
clone size: few; J gene: TRBJ2-3; V gene: TRBV19; CDR3 protein: ASTAGGGRLYTQY
clone size: few; J gene: TRBJ2-2; V gene: TRBV2; CDR3 protein: ASSESGSQHGELF
clone size: many; J gene: TRBJ2-5; V gene: TRBV7-9; CDR3 protein: ASSLSPSGSETQY
clone size: many; J gene: TRBJ2-3; V gene: TRBV27; CDR3 protein: ASSSLEAGDTQY
clone size: few; J gene: .; V gene: TRBV10-2; CDR3 protein: ASSESIAGGHEQY
clone size: many; J gene: TRBJ1-1; V gene: TRBV7-8; CDR3 protein: AIRMEGRNTEAF
clone size: .; J gene: TRBJ1-2; V gene: TRBV29-1; CDR3 protein: SVGDRQGYT
clone size: .; J gene: TRBJ1-2; V gene: TRBV19; CDR3 protein: ASSIATAPISNYGYT
clone size: many; J gene: TRBJ1-1; V gene: TRBV2; CDR3 protein: ASRGGEGTEAF
clone size: many; J gene: TRBJ2-7; V gene: TRBV28; CDR3 protein: ASMWAGTYEQY
clone size: .; J gene: TRBJ2-1; V gene: TRBV10-1; CDR3 protein: ASSDIAGERVDEQF
clone size: many; J gene: TRBJ2-1; V gene: TRBV29-1; CDR3 protein: SFPRTSGSYNEQF
clone size: .; J gene: TRBJ1-2; V gene: TRBV10-3; CDR3 protein: AISSGQNYGYT
clone size: few; J gene: TRBJ1-2; V gene: TRBV30; CDR3 protein: AWTTGEGANYGYT
clone size: many; J gene: TRBJ2-2; V gene: TRBV7-2; CDR3 protein: ASGQGAYSGAGELF
clone size: few; J gene: TRBJ1-5; V gene: TRBV6-1; CDR3 protein: ATYRESNQPQH
clone size: .; J gene: TRBJ1-5; V gene: TRBV20-1; CDR3 protein: SARAKWDRGNQPQH
clone size: .; J gene: TRBJ2-3; V gene: TRBV24-1; CDR3 protein: ATNNGSPGTDTQY
clone size: many; J gene: TRBJ2-5; V gene: TRBV28; CDR3 protein: ASSLAEAGAGQETQY
clone size: few; J gene: TRBJ1-5; V gene: TRBV29-1; CDR3 protein: SVGTGIGNQPQH
clone size: few; J gene: TRBJ1-5; V gene: TRBV7-2; CDR3 protein: ASSLREFNQPQH
clone size: many; J gene: TRBJ2-5; V gene: TRBV29-1; CDR3 protein: SVEDPQETQY
clone size: many; J gene: TRBJ2-1; V gene: TRBV12-3/TRBV12-4; CDR3 protein: ASSPPSWNEQF
clone size: .; J gene: TRBJ2-1; V gene: TRBV9; CDR3 protein: ASSVRTSGQGAYNEQF
clone size: .; J gene: TRBJ1-5; V gene: TRBV20-1; CDR3 protein: SAKDTANQPQH
clone size: many; J gene: TRBJ2-1; V gene: TRBV20-1; CDR3 protein: SAPGRAFHEQF
clone size: many; J gene: TRBJ2-4; V gene: TRBV7-2; CDR3 protein: ASSTGQGVQY
clone size: .; J gene: TRBJ2-7; V gene: TRBV3-1; CDR3 protein: ASSQIRGFQQY
clone size: many; J gene: TRBJ2-1; V gene: TRBV28; CDR3 protein: ASSLGTGGLYNEQF
clone size: few; J gene: TRBJ2-4; V gene: TRBV7-3; CDR3 protein: ASSSQGGTGNIQY
clone size: .; J gene: TRBJ2-2; V gene: TRBV6-2/TRBV6-3; CDR3 protein: ASSDTREPTSITGELF
clone size: many; J gene: TRBJ1-4; V gene: TRBV28; CDR3 protein: ASRNQGREKLF